Listed below are T cell receptor beta chains from one sample, sequenced in a study of blood T cell repertoires in COVID-19. Measured with immunoSEQ multiplex PCR; TCRdb has only the in-frame clones, and not every one. The table has about 24,000 clones, approximately 89% seen once. Specimen: peripheral blood. The receptor set was obtained from a human donor in a cohort sampled during active COVID-19. The CDR3 runs from the conserved cysteine through the conserved F or W. D genes are given only for firm matches. Only some rows state a clone size, as once, few, many or a class for expanded clones.

J gene,V gene,D gene,clone size,CDR3 DNA,CDR3 protein
TRBJ1-1,TRBV6-1,NA,NA,TGTGCCAGCAGTGAAAAAGGGGGTACGAACACTGAAGCTTTCTTT,CASSEKGGTNTEAFF
TRBJ2-2,TRBV10-3,TRBD1,NA,TGTGCCACCACAGGGGATAGGGGCGGGGAGCTGTTTTTT,CATTGDRGGELFF
TRBJ1-6,TRBV7-2,NA,NA,TGTGCCAGCAGCTTTGACCAGGGGAGCTCCTATAATTCACCCCTCCACTTT,CASSFDQGSSYNSPLHF
TRBJ2-1,TRBV24-1,TRBD2,once,TGTGCCACCAGTGATTCCGGGACTAGCGGGACCTACAATGAGCAGTTCTTC,CATSDSGTSGTYNEQFF
TRBJ2-7,TRBV5-4,TRBD1,NA,TGTGCCAGCAGCTTGCCCGGGACAGGGGTGGAAAACGAGCAGTACTTC,CASSLPGTGVENEQYF
TRBJ2-3,TRBV12-3/TRBV12-4,NA,NA,TGTGCCAGCAGGATCCAGGGACTTTGGTATTTT,CASRIQGLWYF
TRBJ2-1,TRBV5-4,NA,NA,TGTGCCAGCAGGAGTCCAGGGGAAGAGCAGTTCTTC,CASRSPGEEQFF
TRBJ2-1,TRBV12-5,TRBD2,NA,TGTGCTAGTGCTCTTGAGAGCGGGGGCGCTGAGCAGTTCTTC,CASALESGGAEQFF
TRBJ2-7,TRBV27,TRBD2,NA,TGTGCCGGACTAGCGGAGGGGGGTTACGAGCAGTACTTC,CAGLAEGGYEQYF
TRBJ2-3,TRBV24-1,NA,once,TGTGCCACCAGTCTTAGCACAGATACGCAGTATTTT,CATSLSTDTQYF
TRBJ2-7,TRBV27,NA,NA,TGTGCCAGCAGTCGTAGCGGATCCTACGAGCAGTACTTC,CASSRSGSYEQYF
TRBJ1-3,TRBV3-1/TRBV3-2,NA,NA,TGTGCCAGCAGCCATAAAGGACACCTTCGAAACACCATATATTTT,CASSHKGHLRNTIYF
TRBJ1-2,TRBV6-5,TRBD1,NA,TGTGCCAGCACAGGGGGCGTTAGCTATGGCTACACCTTC,CASTGGVSYGYTF
TRBJ1-2,TRBV29-1,NA,NA,TGCAGCGTTGCTTCGGACGGAGCCAGCGGTGGCTACACCTTC,CSVASDGASGGYTF
TRBJ2-4,TRBV19,NA,NA,TGTGCCAGTAGTATAGCGGCAGGGTTAAAAAACATTCAGTACTTC,CASSIAAGLKNIQYF
TRBJ2-1,TRBV19,TRBD1,NA,TGTGCCACCGCGGGACAGGTTTTTTCGAGCTCCTACAATGAGCAGTTCTTC,CATAGQVFSSSYNEQFF
TRBJ2-1,TRBV13,NA,NA,TGTGCCAGCAGTCGAACAGCCTACAATGAGCAGTTCTTC,CASSRTAYNEQFF
TRBJ1-1,TRBV6-5,TRBD1,NA,TGTGCCAGCCGACAGGGGGAGAACACTGAAGCTTTCTTT,CASRQGENTEAFF
TRBJ1-5,TRBV5-6,TRBD1,NA,TGTGCCAGCAGCTTGATGGAACAGGGGGCTCGGCAGCCCCAGCATTTT,CASSLMEQGARQPQHF
TRBJ1-1,TRBV7-9,TRBD1,NA,TGTGCCAGCAGCGTTACAGGGGCCCGGGCTTTCTTT,CASSVTGARAFF
TRBJ2-2,TRBV6-4,TRBD2,NA,TGTGCCAGCAGTGCCCGGGGGGTCACCGGGGAGCTGTTTTTT,CASSARGVTGELFF
TRBJ2-2,TRBV11-3,TRBD2,NA,TGTGCCAGCAGCTTCGGACTAGCGGGGCTACGAGGCGGGGAGCTGTTTTTT,CASSFGLAGLRGGELFF
TRBJ2-1,TRBV9,NA,NA,TGTGCCAGCAGCGTTGGTAGCCGTCAAACCTACAATGAGCAGTTCTTC,CASSVGSRQTYNEQFF
TRBJ2-7,TRBV19,NA,NA,TGTGCCAGTAGTGCAGCGGCTGCCCGCGAGCAGTACTTC,CASSAAAAREQYF
TRBJ1-1,TRBV6-5,NA,once,TGTGCCAGCAGTCCCCCGGGGGGTCGTAACACTGAAGCTTTCTTT,CASSPPGGRNTEAFF
TRBJ2-2,TRBV7-6,TRBD2,NA,TGTGCCAGCAGCTTGCGGGGGGCGGCCTCCGGGGAGCTGTTTTTT,CASSLRGAASGELFF
TRBJ2-7,TRBV28,NA,NA,TGTGCCAGCAGTTTCACCGGGACACGGACACGAAACTACGAGCAGTACTTC,CASSFTGTRTRNYEQYF
TRBJ2-5,TRBV5-1,TRBD2,NA,TGCGCCAGCAGCTGGGGACTAGCGGAGAAACAAGAGACCCAGTACTTC,CASSWGLAEKQETQYF
TRBJ2-6,TRBV9,TRBD1,NA,TGTGCCAGCAGCGCTGGACAGGGTGGTTCTGGGGCCAACGTCCTGACTTTC,CASSAGQGGSGANVLTF
TRBJ2-1,TRBV2,TRBD2,once,TGTGCCAGCAGTGAAAGGGGGGGGTGGGGACTAGCGGACAATGAGCAGTTCTTC,CASSERGGWGLADNEQFF
TRBJ2-3,TRBV12-1,NA,NA,TGTGCCAGCAGCCCCGTAGCTAGCGGAGACTACAATACGCAGTATTTT,CASSPVASGDYNTQYF
TRBJ2-3,TRBV18,TRBD2,NA,TGTGCCAGCTCACCGCAACTAGCGGGGGGAAGCACAGATACGCAGTATTTT,CASSPQLAGGSTDTQYF
TRBJ2-1,TRBV18,TRBD2,NA,TGTGCCAGCTCACCATGGGGCGGGAGGGCAGATGAGCAGTTCTTC,CASSPWGGRADEQFF
TRBJ1-6,TRBV2,NA,NA,TGTGCCAGCAGTGAATCTGGGACTGGAAATTCACCCCTCCACTTT,CASSESGTGNSPLHF
TRBJ1-1,TRBV20-1,NA,NA,TGCAGTGCTACAGGGAACACTGAAGCTTTCTTT,CSATGNTEAFF
TRBJ2-5,TRBV13,TRBD2,NA,TGTGCCAGCAGCTTAGATAGCGGGGGGGCCCGGGAGACCCAGTACTTC,CASSLDSGGARETQYF
TRBJ2-1,TRBV7-2,TRBD2,NA,TGTGCCAGCAGCTTAGAGGCGGGGGGTTACAATGAGCAGTTCTTC,CASSLEAGGYNEQFF
TRBJ2-7,TRBV5-1,NA,few,TGCGCCAGCAGCTTGGGGGCACGCTCCTACGAGCAGTACTTC,CASSLGARSYEQYF
TRBJ1-6,TRBV5-1,NA,NA,TGCGCCAGCAGCCTTGAGACAAATAATTCACCCCTCCACTTT,CASSLETNNSPLHF
TRBJ1-6,TRBV28,TRBD1,NA,TGTGCCAGCAGTCCCGGACAGGGAAATTCACCCCTCCACTTT,CASSPGQGNSPLHF
TRBJ2-5,TRBV7-9,TRBD2,NA,TGTGCCAGCAGCTGGACTAGTTCTGAGACCCAGTACTTC,CASSWTSSETQYF
TRBJ2-7,TRBV7-9,NA,NA,TGTGCCAGCAGCTACACTAGTTACGAGCAGTACTTC,CASSYTSYEQYF
TRBJ2-5,TRBV11-2,NA,NA,TGTGCCAGCAGCTTATATCAGGGATCAGAGACCCAGTACTTC,CASSLYQGSETQYF
TRBJ1-3,TRBV7-6,TRBD1,NA,TGTGCCAGCAGCTCAAGACAGGGGCCCTCTGGAAACACCATATATTTT,CASSSRQGPSGNTIYF
TRBJ2-1,TRBV28,NA,NA,TGTGCCAGCACCCCGAGCGGAGTGAGCTCCTACAATGAGCAGTTCTTC,CASTPSGVSSYNEQFF
TRBJ1-1,TRBV28,NA,NA,TGTGCCAGCAGTTTCTCAGGGAACACTGAAGCTTTCTTT,CASSFSGNTEAFF
TRBJ1-2,TRBV19,NA,once,TGTGCCAGTAGTACGCCCCCGGGAGGCTACACCTTC,CASSTPPGGYTF
TRBJ2-7,TRBV3-1/TRBV3-2,NA,NA,TGTGCCAGCAGCCTCTTCTACGAGCAGTACTTC,CASSLFYEQYF